Each of the 15 T cell receptor beta chains below was sequenced from the same sample in a study of T cells in Graves' hyperthyroidism and ophthalmopathy. There were TCR beta CDR3 regions amplified from RNA transcripts. Carried out on the TCR CDR3, a first-round RT-PCR used the HTBI primer set. MiXCR, run by TCRdb on the multiplex PCR reads, gives a single entry per CDR3 protein. Of about 570,000 distinct CDR3 sequences detected, roughly 15% appear once; the ten largest clones hold approximately 15%. Sequencing was carried out using blood. The receptors shown here come from a woman aged 40 to 50 with Graves' hyperthyroidism.

This clonotype was seen repeatedly, ten times or more. The rearrangement uses TRBV15 and TRBJ2-3, with TRBD1 matching over 7 bases. The CDR3 covers 16 residues. Trimming at V came to 4 bases and at J to 5 bases, leaving 12 bases not matched to a gene. Germline CDR1 and CDR2: LNHNV and YYDKDF (reference sequence). The CDR3 DNA is TGTGCCACCAGCATGCGAACAGGGGCCGTCGGAGATACGCAGTATTTT. It encodes CATSMRTGAVGDTQYF.

Many counts were recorded for this clonotype. This chain uses TRBV20-1 with TRBJ2-7; no clear D. The CDR3 is 13 residues long. The V end was cut by 3 bases, the J end by 3 bases, with 12 bases between. The germline V gene has CDR1 DFQATT and CDR2 SNEGSKA (reference sequence). The CDR3 reads CSARSQYLYEQYF. The CDR3 DNA reads as TGCAGTGCTAGGAGCCAATACCTCTACGAGCAGTACTTC.

At least ten counts were recorded for this clonotype. J is TRBJ2-7 and V is TRBV20-1; 7 nucleotides align to TRBD2. Germline lookup yields CDR1 DFQATT and CDR2 SNEGSKA (reference sequence). This CDR3 comprises 13 residues. J lost 3 bases, V lost 4 bases, and 6 bases had no gene match. CDR3 bases: TGCAGTGCTACCGGACTAGGTGGCTACGAGCAGTACTTC. Protein: CSATGLGGYEQYF.

The rearrangement uses TRBV7-3 and TRBJ2-1; 12 bases are shared with TRBD2. CDR1 and CDR2 from the germline V gene are SGHTA and FQGTGA. The CDR3 consists of 15 residues. The V segment lost 5 bases and the J segment 6 bases; nucleotides outside the gene matches: 5. CDR3 residues: CASSILAGGVNEQFF. The CDR3 region has the DNA TGTGCCAGCAGCATACTAGCGGGAGGTGTCAATGAGCAGTTCTTC.

This clonotype was seen at least ten times. The chain joins TRBV18 to TRBJ1-3; D possibly corresponds to TRBD1 (6 bases). The CDR3 runs to 15 residues. Per germline, CDR1 KGHSH and CDR2 LQKENI. V was pared by 8 bases and J by 2 bases, with 16 bases between. The CDR3 coding sequence is TGTGCCAGCACAATTACGACAGGTCCTGGAAACACCATATATTTT. As protein: CASTITTGPGNTIYF.

At least ten counts were recorded for this clonotype. The chain has TRBV3-1 and TRBJ1-4, with unresolved D. Germline CDR1 reads LGHDT; CDR2 reads YNNKEL (reference sequence). Trimming shortened V by 1 base and J by 8 bases, and 5 bases separated the two germline ends. CDR3 length: 12 amino acids. The CDR3 DNA reads as TGTGCCAGCAGCCAAGTGAACGAAAAACTGTTTTTT. It yields the protein CASSQVNEKLFF. The entire variable domain, with the rest obtained from reference TRBV3-1 and TRBJ1-4, is as follows: DTAVSQTPKYLVTQMGNDKSIKCEQNLGHDTMYWYKQDSKKFLKIMFSYNNKELIINETVPNRFSPKSPDKAHLNLHINSLELGDSAVYFCASSQVNEKLFFGSGTQLSVL.

V and J are TRBV29-1 and TRBJ2-6; no clear D. The germline CDR1 and CDR2 sequences are SQVTM and ANQGSEA. V was cut by 0 bases and J by 3 bases, with 15 bases left in between. This CDR3 contains 17 residues. The CDR3 coding sequence is TGCAGCGTTGAAGATCGAACACACATGTATGGGGCCAACGTCCTGACTTTC. Translating it yields CSVEDRTHMYGANVLTF.

The chain combines TRBV5-5 with TRBJ1-2, with 8 bases lining up with TRBD1. Per the germline V gene, CDR1 is SGHKS and CDR2 is YYEKEE (reference sequence). The CDR3 runs 13 residues. The ends lost 4 bases at V and 8 bases at J; junction bases unmatched: 7. CDR3 sequence (DNA): TGTGCCAGCAGCGCGGGACAGGTTGCCGGCTACACCTTC. Amino acids: CASSAGQVAGYTF.

This clonotype has at least ten counts. CDR3 in amino acids: CASRPSGISYNEQFF. The CDR3 DNA reads as TGTGCCAGCAGACCCAGCGGGATCTCCTACAATGAGCAGTTCTTC. The rearrangement uses TRBV7-9 and TRBJ2-1; 7 positions match TRBD2. Germline assignment: CDR1 SEHNR and CDR2 FQNEAQ (reference sequence). The CDR3 consists of 15 residues. Trimming cost V 6 bases and J 0 bases; bases outside gene matches: 5.

This clonotype was seen many times. The chain carries TRBV12-3 or TRBV12-4 and TRBJ1-6; D gene ambiguous. The ends were cut back, 4 bases at V and 5 bases at J, with 12 bases in the middle. The CDR3 covers 15 residues. The CDR3 nucleotides are TGTGCCAGCAGTTCTGGCGGCGAGGATAATTCACCCCTCCACTTT. Its translation: CASSSGGEDNSPLHF.

At least ten counts were recorded for this clonotype. This rearrangement joins TRBV5-1 to TRBJ2-7; TRBD1 agrees at 7 bases. V lost 4 bases to trimming and J lost 3 bases; unmatched junction nucleotides: 4. CDR1 and CDR2 from the germline V gene are SGHRS and YFSETQ. This CDR3 is built from 13 residues. The DNA of the CDR3 is TGCGCCAGCAGCGGGGGACAGATCTACGAGCAGTACTTC. This gives the protein CASSGGQIYEQYF.

This clonotype has at least ten counts. The CDR3 DNA is TGTGCCATCAGTGAGTCGAGATCTGGGGCCAACGTCCTGACTTTC. This codes for CAISESRSGANVLTF. The chain uses TRBV10-3 and TRBJ2-6; no firm D call. The ends were cut back, 0 bases at V and 1 base at J, with 4 bases in the middle. Germline CDR1 and CDR2: ENHRY and SYGVKD. The CDR3 is 15 residues long.

This clonotype was detected many times. The rearrangement joins TRBV11-1 to TRBJ2-5; TRBD2 matches 8 bases. The trim removed 4 bases at V and 2 bases at J, leaving 3 bases unmatched. Germline-derived CDR1 and CDR2 are SGHAT and FQDESV (reference sequence). The CDR3 is made up of 14 amino acids. The CDR3 reads CASSYAGGQETQYF. In DNA, the CDR3 is TGTGCCAGCAGCTACGCGGGAGGTCAAGAGACCCAGTACTTC.

This clonotype was seen repeatedly, ten times or more. This chain uses TRBV18 with TRBJ2-1; 11 bases line up with TRBD2. Germline lookup yields CDR1 KGHSH and CDR2 LQKENI. The CDR3 is 16 amino acids. The ends lost 3 bases at V and 8 bases at J; junction bases unmatched: 9. The CDR3 DNA is TGTGCCAGCTCACCCAGTCTGGTAGCGGGAGGGGATGAGCAGTTCTTC. Its translation: CASSPSLVAGGDEQFF.

This clonotype was counted a few times. This may come from a read error, since a much larger clone is one base off. The CDR3 reads CAGSRLSDEQYF. CDR3 sequence (DNA): TGTGCCGGCAGCAGGCTTTCCGACGAGCAGTACTTC. V and J are TRBV11-1 and TRBJ2-7; D is undetermined. Germline loops: CDR1 SGHAT, CDR2 FQDESV (reference sequence). The CDR3 is made up of 12 amino acids. The full variable domain, in which reference TRBV11-1 and TRBJ2-7 provide the parts outside the CDR3, is EAEVAQSPRYKITEKSQAVAFWCDPISGHATLYWYRQILGQGPELLVQFQDESVVDDSQLPKDRFSAERLKGVDSTLKIQPAELGDSAMYLCAGSRLSDEQYFGPGTRLTVT.